This TCR beta chain was recovered during a study of tumour-infiltrating T cells in Burkitt lymphoma. The wider study: Overall and progression-free survival were predicted by productive clonality.

This CDR3 comprises 11 residues. V lost 3 bases and J lost 6, with 4 bases in between. Germline CDR1 LNHDA, CDR2 SQIVND (reference sequence). This clone was counted a few times. Clones were sequenced by immunoSEQ multiplex PCR, and TCRdb holds only the in-frame ones, with some missing. The sample holds some 5,000 clones, 9.5% to 13% seen once. Sequencing input: tumor tissue. V gene TRBV19 combines with J gene TRBJ2-3; D is unclear. This receptor was taken from a human donor with diffuse large B-cell lymphoma. As DNA, the CDR3 is TGTGCCAGTAGTATCCAGGATACGCAGTATTTT. This sequence encodes CASSIQDTQYF.